These 15 T cell receptor beta chains came from one sample sequenced in a study of blood T cell repertoires in COVID-19. Assay used: immunoSEQ multiplex PCR; TCRdb lists only in-frame clones, some missing. The sample records approximately 220,000 clones, approximately 84% being singletons. The sample was peripheral blood. The source is a man over 45 with acute or convalescent COVID-19.

This chain links TRBV4-1 with TRBJ2-7; TRBD1 matches at 11 bases. Germline V lookup: CDR1 MGHRA, CDR2 YSYEKL. The CDR3 runs 16 residues. The V and J ends lost 3 bases and 4 bases, in that order; junction bases with no gene match: 8. The CDR3 reads CASSQDPGTGGYEQYF. As DNA, the CDR3 is TGCGCCAGCAGCCAGGACCCCGGGACAGGGGGATACGAGCAGTACTTC.

The chain has TRBV25-1 and TRBJ2-2, with a weak D call TRBD1 (6 bases). The CDR3 loop spans 15 amino acids. Trimming left V 1 base short and J 4 bases short, with 10 bases between. Germline CDR1 and CDR2: MGHDK and SYGVNS. The DNA for the CDR3 is TGTGCCAGCAGTGAATTTAGAGGGGGCACCGGGGAGCTGTTTTTT. This sequence encodes CASSEFRGGTGELFF.

The chain has TRBV11-1 and TRBJ1-2; 7 positions agree with TRBD1. In germline, CDR1 is SGHAT, CDR2 FQDESV (reference sequence). The J segment lost 8 bases and the V segment lost 5 bases, leaving 14 bases of the junction unmatched. The CDR3 has 15 amino acids. The CDR3 sequence is CASSTTRQGLGGYTF. CDR3 bases: TGTGCCAGCAGCACGACCCGACAGGGTCTAGGCGGCTACACCTTC.

With regard to this clone: Germline and junction disagree at one end, which may indicate a read error. The V gene is TRBV19, the J gene TRBJ2-7, with 8 bases aligning to TRBD1. In germline, CDR1 is LNHDA, CDR2 SQIVND (reference sequence). There are 15 residues in the CDR3. DNA of the CDR3: TGTGCCAGTAGTTTAGACAGGGGATTGTCCTACGAGCAGTACTTC. Protein: CASSLDRGLSYEQYF.

This clone was detected once. The CDR3 sequence: CASRVELAVYNEQFF. The CDR3 nucleotides are TGTGCCAGCAGGGTGGAACTAGCGGTATACAATGAGCAGTTCTTC. The V call is TRBV2, the J call TRBJ2-1; 8 bases agree with TRBD2. The CDR3 loop spans 15 amino acids. Germline assignment: CDR1 SNHLY and CDR2 FYNNEI. J was trimmed by 4 bases and V by 6 bases; bases with no gene match: 8.

V and J are TRBV6-5 and TRBJ1-6, with 9 bases lining up with TRBD1. CDR3 length: 14 residues. CDR1 and CDR2 (germline): MNHEY, SVGAGI. V trimming: 6 bases; J trimming: 6 bases; junction bases outside the gene matches: 3. CDR3 sequence reads: CASSSGQGNSPLHF. The CDR3 nucleotides are TGTGCCAGCAGCTCGGGACAGGGTAATTCACCCCTCCACTTT.

This chain joins TRBV11-2 and TRBJ2-3; 11 bases fit TRBD2. V was clipped by 0 bases and J by 8 bases; unmatched bases: 7. From germline, CDR1 is SGHAT and CDR2 FQNNGV. There are 16 residues in the CDR3. The CDR3 coding sequence is TGTGCCAGCAGCTTAGACCTAGCGGGGGGCCAACGTACGCAGTATTTT. It encodes CASSLDLAGGQRTQYF.

The rearrangement uses TRBV25-1 and TRBJ1-4; D perhaps matches TRBD1 (5 bases). The CDR3 has 14 amino acids. Germline V gene lookup returns CDR1 MGHDK and CDR2 SYGVNS. Deletions cut 1 base from V and 8 bases from J, with 11 bases between. The CDR3 coding sequence is TGTGCCAGCAGTGAATCCGTGGGGCGAGAAAAACTGTTTTTT. This gives the protein CASSESVGREKLFF. Supplemented by reference TRBV25-1 and TRBJ1-4, the full variable domain reads EADIYQTPRYLVIGTGKKITLECSQTMGHDKMYWYQQDPGMELHLIHYSYGVNSTEKGDLSSESTVSRIRTEHFPLTLESARPSHTSQYLCASSESVGREKLFFGSGTQLSVL.

The chain is built from TRBV5-4 and TRBJ1-1, with D maybe TRBD1 (6 bases). The V gene lost 0 bases and the J gene lost 2 bases, with 11 bases spanning the gap. The CDR3 is made up of 15 amino acids. Germline V gives CDR1 SGHNT, CDR2 YYREEE (reference sequence). The CDR3 sequence is CASSLGGLTNTEAFF. CDR3 coding DNA: TGTGCCAGCAGCTTGGGGGGGCTTACTAACACTGAAGCTTTCTTT.

In this sample, this clone turned up a few times. The chain couples TRBV4-1 to TRBJ2-2; D perhaps matches TRBD1 (5 bases). Germline CDR1 MGHRA, CDR2 YSYEKL. V was trimmed by 4 bases and J by 8 bases, leaving 11 bases between them. The CDR3 sequence is 13 residues long. CDR3: CASSRSPGGELFF. DNA for the CDR3: TGCGCCAGCAGCCGCTCCCCAGGGGGGGAGCTGTTTTTT.

This chain uses TRBV13 with TRBJ2-1, with D unresolved. Trimming shortened V by 2 bases and J by 3 bases, and 8 bases separated the two germline ends. CDR3 length: 14 residues. Germline V gene data show CDR1 as PRHDT and CDR2 as FYEKMQ (reference sequence). The CDR3 spells CASSLSNSYNEQFF. The CDR3 region has the DNA TGTGCCAGCAGCTTATCCAACAGCTACAATGAGCAGTTCTTC.

The gene calls are TRBV14 and TRBJ2-7; possible D gene TRBD1, 5 bases. V was shortened by 2 bases and J by 4 bases, with 6 bases between the two germline ends. Germline V lookup: CDR1 SGHDN, CDR2 FVKESK. This CDR3 contains 12 residues. This CDR3 reads CASSQQGYEQYF. The CDR3 DNA follows: TGTGCCAGCAGCCAACAGGGATACGAGCAGTACTTC.

V and J are TRBV3-1 (or the pseudogene TRBV3-2) and TRBJ1-3, with D uncertain. The CDR3 has 18 amino acids. Looked up from germline, CDR1 is LGHDT and CDR2 is YNNKEL (reference sequence). Trimming stripped 0 bases from V and 0 bases from J, with 15 bases between. The CDR3: CASSQEAAYFASGNTIYF. CDR3 bases: TGTGCCAGCAGCCAAGAAGCGGCCTACTTCGCCTCTGGAAACACCATATATTTT.

In nucleotides, the CDR3 is TGTGCCAGCAGTTTGTACGGGGGCACTGAAGCTTTCTTT. It translates to CASSLYGGTEAFF. This chain connects TRBV27 to TRBJ1-1, with D possibly TRBD1 on 5 matching bases. Germline V gives CDR1 MNHEY, CDR2 SMNVEV (reference sequence). The CDR3 has 13 amino acids. V was cut by 3 bases and J by 4 bases, with 9 bases left in between.

In this sample, this clone turned up once. The chain has TRBV28 and TRBJ2-3; 8 positions match TRBD2. V was clipped by 5 bases and J by 3 bases; unmatched bases: 4. Germline loops: CDR1 MDHEN, CDR2 SYDVKM. The CDR3 spans 14 residues. The CDR3 nucleotides are TGTGCCAGCAGTGATAGCGGGACGACAGATACGCAGTATTTT. The encoded protein is CASSDSGTTDTQYF.